A selection of T cell receptor beta chains follows, all from one sample in a study of blood T cells in healthy people across ages. MiXCR, run by TCRdb on the 5' RACE reads, gives a single entry per CDR3 protein. The data show 450,000 to 700,000 distinct CDR3 sequences, with 25% to 30% seen just once and around 18% held by the top ten. Input material: blood. These receptors originate from a woman in her seventies in good health. CDR3s leave out the opening cysteine and the closing phenylalanine or tryptophan. Size values are once, few and many counts, or a class for expanded clones, and some rows have none.

CDR3aa | v_gene | abundance | j_gene
SASGAVTGELF | TRBV20-1 | few | TRBJ2-2
ASSSGGYLGNEQF | TRBV11-2 | NA | TRBJ2-1
ASSVKFGGGQETQY | TRBV6-1 | NA | TRBJ2-5
ASSPRARGSYEQY | TRBV5-6 | few | TRBJ2-7
SAGLGAGGYNEQF | TRBV20-1 | many | TRBJ2-1
SARAGVEPGELF | TRBV20-1 | NA | TRBJ2-2
ASSPPSSEKLF | TRBV18 | many | TRBJ1-4
ASSPPTGVNTEAF | TRBV18 | many | TRBJ1-1
ASSWDGWGGEKLF | TRBV12-3/TRBV12-4 | few | TRBJ1-4
ASRGAGVHEQF | TRBV30 | few | TRBJ2-1
ASRTGENEKLF | TRBV5-1 | few | TRBJ1-4
SAISGGAEGDTQY | TRBV20-1 | few | TRBJ2-3
ASSPGQFLPYEQY | TRBV27 | NA | TRBJ2-7
SVAGAGETQY | TRBV29-1 | NA | TRBJ2-5
ASSLVSRQETQY | TRBV5-1 | NA | TRBJ2-5
ASTQSPGTGELF | TRBV6-5 | NA | TRBJ2-2
ASTLGQRETQY | TRBV6-2/TRBV6-3 | few | TRBJ2-5
ASSSLGGRRTDTQY | TRBV7-2 | few | TRBJ2-3
ASSFAQETQY | TRBV5-1 | many | TRBJ2-5
ASSLQGTGGQPQH | TRBV7-2 | few | TRBJ1-5
ASSPSGQATEAF | TRBV18 | few | TRBJ1-1
ASSRGRQGATGEAF | TRBV6-6 | NA | TRBJ1-1
ASSLRAGNNEQF | TRBV13 | few | TRBJ2-1
ASGLTSGGKETQY | TRBV25-1 | few | TRBJ2-5
SARYWDTALGAF | TRBV20-1 | NA | TRBJ1-1
ASSQVGGIDNNSPLH | TRBV3-1 | NA | TRBJ1-6
ASRQGLTGANVLT | TRBV2 | NA | TRBJ2-6
ASSATGNNQPQH | TRBV12-3/TRBV12-4 | NA | TRBJ1-5
ASRIRDRNTEAF | TRBV5-1 | NA | TRBJ1-1
SAEPGQGFQETQY | TRBV20-1 | few | TRBJ2-5
ASSQLQGDYGYT | TRBV4-3 | few | TRBJ1-2
ASRGVGNEQF | TRBV7-9 | NA | TRBJ2-1
ASSLRDGENEKLF | TRBV3-1 | NA | TRBJ1-4
ASSQDLGSGRLNEQF | TRBV3-1 | few | TRBJ2-1
ASSLFAAGQAF | TRBV7-2 | NA | TRBJ1-1
ASSFGPNTEAF | TRBV12-3/TRBV12-4 | NA | TRBJ1-1
ASRVPSSERLF | TRBV7-2 | NA | TRBJ1-4
ASKYSGGYNEQF | TRBV2 | few | NA
ATQNRGSGNTIY | TRBV12-3/TRBV12-4 | few | TRBJ1-3
ASSLATGSKNIQY | TRBV5-6 | many | TRBJ2-4
ASRATGTHEQY | TRBV2 | NA | TRBJ2-7
ASSLRGLAGGPQNNEQF | TRBV7-8 | NA | TRBJ2-1
SATPGEIQETQY | TRBV20-1 | NA | TRBJ2-5
TTSEPGNNEQF | TRBV24-1 | few | NA
ASSLGSGSLNEKLF | TRBV5-1 | NA | TRBJ1-4
SARPGGAPRDTQC | TRBV20-1 | NA | TRBJ2-3